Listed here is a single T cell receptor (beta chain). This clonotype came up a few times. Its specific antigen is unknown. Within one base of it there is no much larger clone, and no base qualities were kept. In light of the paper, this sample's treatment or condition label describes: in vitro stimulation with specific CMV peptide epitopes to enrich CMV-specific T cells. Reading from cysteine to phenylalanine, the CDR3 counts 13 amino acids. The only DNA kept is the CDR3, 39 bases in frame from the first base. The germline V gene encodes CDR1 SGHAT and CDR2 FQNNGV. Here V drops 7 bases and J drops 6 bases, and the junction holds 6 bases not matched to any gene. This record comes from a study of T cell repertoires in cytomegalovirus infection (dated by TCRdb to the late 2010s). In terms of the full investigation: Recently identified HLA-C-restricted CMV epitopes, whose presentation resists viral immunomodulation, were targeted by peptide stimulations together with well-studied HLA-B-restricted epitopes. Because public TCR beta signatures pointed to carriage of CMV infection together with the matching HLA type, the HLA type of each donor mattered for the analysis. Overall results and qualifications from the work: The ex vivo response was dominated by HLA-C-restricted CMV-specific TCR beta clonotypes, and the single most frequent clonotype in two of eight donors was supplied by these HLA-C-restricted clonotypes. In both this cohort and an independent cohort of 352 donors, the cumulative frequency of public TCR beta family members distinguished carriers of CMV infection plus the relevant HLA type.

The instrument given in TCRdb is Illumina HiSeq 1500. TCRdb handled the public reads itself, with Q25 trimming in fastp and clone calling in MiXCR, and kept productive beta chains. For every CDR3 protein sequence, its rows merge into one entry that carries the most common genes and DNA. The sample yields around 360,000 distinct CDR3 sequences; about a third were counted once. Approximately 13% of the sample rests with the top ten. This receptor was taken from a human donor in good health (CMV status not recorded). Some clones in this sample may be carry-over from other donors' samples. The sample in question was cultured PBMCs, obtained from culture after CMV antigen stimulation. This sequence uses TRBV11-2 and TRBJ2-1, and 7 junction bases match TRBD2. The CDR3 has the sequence CASTLWGGNEQFF. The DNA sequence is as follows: TGTGCCAGCACCCTCTGGGGGGGCAATGAGCAGTTCTTC. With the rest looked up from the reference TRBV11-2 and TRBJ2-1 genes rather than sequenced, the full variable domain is EAGVAQSPRYKIIEKRQSVAFWCNPISGHATLYWYQQILGQGPKLLIQFQNNGVVDDSQLPKDRFSAERLKGVDSTLKIQPAKLEDSAVYLCASTLWGGNEQFFGPGTRLTVL.